This passage covers 10 T cell receptor beta chains from one sample sequenced in a study of T cell repertoires in cytomegalovirus infection. From the reads, TCRdb called clonotypes with MiXCR, one entry per CDR3 protein. The data show under 95,000 distinct CDR3 sequences, about half seen once. No antigen is known for these receptors. The input for sequencing was CD8+ T cells from cultured PBMCs, taken from culture after CMV antigen stimulation. All receptors derive from a human donor in good health (CMV status not recorded). Some clones in this sample may be carry-over from other donors' samples.

J is TRBJ1-1 and V is TRBV6-1, with 9 bases fitting TRBD1. With 0 bases clipped from V and 6 bases from J, the junction kept 8 bases outside the gene matches. Looked up from germline, CDR1 is MNHNS and CDR2 is SASEGT. The CDR3 consists of 16 residues. CDR3 protein: CASSEAAGQGFPEAFF. The CDR3 DNA reads TGTGCCAGCAGTGAAGCGGCGGGACAGGGTTTCCCTGAAGCTTTCTTT.

V gene TRBV7-3 combines with J gene TRBJ1-1, with TRBD1 as a possible D gene (5 bases). CDR3 length: 14 residues. The V end lost 0 bases, the J end lost 1 base, and 6 bases lay between the germline ends. From germline, CDR1 is SGHTA and CDR2 FQGTGA. The CDR3 sequence is CASSLTTGNTEAFF. The CDR3 coding sequence is TGTGCCAGCAGCTTAACTACAGGGAACACTGAAGCTTTCTTT.

V is TRBV6-1 and J is TRBJ1-2, with 7 bases matching TRBD1. CDR1 is MNHNS and CDR2 is SASEGT in the germline V gene. The CDR3 spans 15 residues. V lost 1 base and J lost 8; bases outside the gene matches: 10. CDR3 residues: CASSEGDRVGRGYTF. CDR3 in DNA: TGTGCCAGCAGTGAAGGCGACAGGGTGGGTAGGGGCTACACCTTC.

The chain couples TRBV11-1 to TRBJ1-1, with D perhaps matching TRBD1 (6 bases). The CDR3 length is 14 residues. Germline V gives CDR1 SGHAT, CDR2 FQDESV (reference sequence). The V end was cut by 1 base, the J end by 9 bases, with 15 bases between. CDR3 amino acids: CASSLEGSGTQAFF. CDR3 coding DNA: TGTGCCAGCAGCTTAGAAGGATCCGGGACACAAGCTTTCTTT.

This clonotype was counted only a few times. V and J are TRBV27 and TRBJ2-5; D uncertain. The V end lost 7 bases, the J end lost 2 bases, and 14 bases lay between the germline ends. The CDR3 runs 14 residues. The germline V gene encodes CDR1 MNHEY and CDR2 SMNVEV (reference sequence). CDR3 sequence reads: CASNRHGKQETQYF. The CDR3, as DNA: TGTGCCAGCAACCGACACGGAAAACAAGAGACCCAGTACTTC.

This clonotype has more than one count but fewer than ten. The V gene is TRBV7-2, the J gene TRBJ2-3; possible D gene TRBD2, 5 bases. V lost 3 bases and J 2 bases, leaving 12 bases between the germline ends. There are 15 residues in the CDR3. From germline, CDR1 is SGHTA and CDR2 FQGNSA. Here the CDR3 DNA reads TGTGCCAGCAGCTTGCTGGGGAGCGACACAGATACGCAGTATTTT. Amino acids: CASSLLGSDTDTQYF.

A few counts support this clonotype. This chain uses TRBV7-2 with TRBJ2-2, with 8 bases identical to TRBD2. This CDR3 has 16 amino acids. The J segment lost 8 bases and the V segment lost 5 bases, leaving 13 bases of the junction unmatched. Germline V CDR1 and CDR2: SGHTA, FQGNSA. The CDR3 reads CASSREGGGGRGELFF. The CDR3, as DNA: TGTGCCAGCAGCCGGGAGGGGGGAGGCGGTAGAGGGGAGCTGTTTTTT.

This rearrangement joins TRBV4-2 to TRBJ1-2, with TRBD1 as a possible D gene (5 bases). The CDR3 loop spans 12 amino acids. The ends were cut back, 1 base at V and 6 bases at J, with 6 bases in the middle. Germline assignment: CDR1 LGHNA and CDR2 YNFKEQ. The CDR3 DNA sequence: TGTGCCAGCAGCCAAGGACAGAATGGCTACACCTTC. This codes for CASSQGQNGYTF.

This chain uses TRBV6-1 with TRBJ2-1; 7 positions agree with TRBD1. From germline, CDR1 is MNHNS and CDR2 SASEGT. The CDR3 contains 19 residues. V gave up 2 bases and J gave up 0 bases; unmatched junction bases: 13. DNA of the CDR3: TGTGCCAGCAGTGAATGGGGACAGCCCGGATCCAGCTCCTACAATGAGCAGTTCTTC. Amino acids: CASSEWGQPGSSSYNEQFF.

This clonotype was seen once. This chain joins TRBV11-2 and TRBJ2-3; D unresolved. This CDR3 is built from 14 residues. V lost 1 base and J 3 bases, leaving 8 bases between the germline ends. In germline, CDR1 is SGHAT, CDR2 FQNNGV. CDR3: CASSLVGPTDTQYF. CDR3 bases: TGTGCCAGCAGCTTAGTAGGCCCAACAGATACGCAGTATTTT.